This TCR beta chain came from a study of technical replicates of blood from several donors. The assay was immunoSEQ multiplex PCR, and TCRdb's table has in-frame clones only and misses some. Of 50,000 to 70,000 clones listed, just over 90% are singletons. The sample was PBMCs. This receptor was identified in a human donor in good health. Some clones in this sample may be carry-over from other donors' samples.

The CDR3 nucleotides are TGCGCCATTCCTGGGGAGGGATCTTTCGAGCAGTACTTC. Protein product: CAIPGEGSFEQYF. V is TRBV10-1 and J is TRBJ2-7; 7 nucleotides line up with TRBD2. CDR1 and CDR2 from the germline V gene are WNHNN and SYGVQD (reference sequence). CDR3 length: 13 amino acids. The J segment lost 6 bases and the V segment lost 10 bases, leaving 12 bases of the junction unmatched.